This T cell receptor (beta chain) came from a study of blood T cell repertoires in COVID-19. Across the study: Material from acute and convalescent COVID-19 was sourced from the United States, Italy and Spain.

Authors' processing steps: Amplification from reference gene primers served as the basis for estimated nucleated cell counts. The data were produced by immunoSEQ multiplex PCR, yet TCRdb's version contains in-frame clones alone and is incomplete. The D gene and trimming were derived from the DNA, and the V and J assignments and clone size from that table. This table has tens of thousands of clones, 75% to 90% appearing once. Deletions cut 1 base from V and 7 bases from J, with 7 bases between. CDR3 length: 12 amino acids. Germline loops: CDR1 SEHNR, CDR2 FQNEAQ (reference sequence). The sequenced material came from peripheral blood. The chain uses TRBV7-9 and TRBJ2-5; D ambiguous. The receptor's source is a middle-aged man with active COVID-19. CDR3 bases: TGTGCCAGCAGCTTAGGGGCAGGGACCCAGTACTTC. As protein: CASSLGAGTQYF.